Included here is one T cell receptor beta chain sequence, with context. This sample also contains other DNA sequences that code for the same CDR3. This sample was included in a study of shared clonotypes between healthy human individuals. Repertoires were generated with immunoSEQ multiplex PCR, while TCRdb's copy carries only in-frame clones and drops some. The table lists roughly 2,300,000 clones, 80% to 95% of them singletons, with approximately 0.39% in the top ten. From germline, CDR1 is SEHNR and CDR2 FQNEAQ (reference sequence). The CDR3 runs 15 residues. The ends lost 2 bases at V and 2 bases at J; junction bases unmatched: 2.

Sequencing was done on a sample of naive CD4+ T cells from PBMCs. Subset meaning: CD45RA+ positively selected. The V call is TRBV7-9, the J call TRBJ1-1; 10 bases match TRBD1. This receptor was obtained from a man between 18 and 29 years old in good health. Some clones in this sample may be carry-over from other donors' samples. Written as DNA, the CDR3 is TGTGCCAGCAGCTTACGGGACAGGGGTAACACTGAAGCTTTCTTT. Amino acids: CASSLRDRGNTEAFF.